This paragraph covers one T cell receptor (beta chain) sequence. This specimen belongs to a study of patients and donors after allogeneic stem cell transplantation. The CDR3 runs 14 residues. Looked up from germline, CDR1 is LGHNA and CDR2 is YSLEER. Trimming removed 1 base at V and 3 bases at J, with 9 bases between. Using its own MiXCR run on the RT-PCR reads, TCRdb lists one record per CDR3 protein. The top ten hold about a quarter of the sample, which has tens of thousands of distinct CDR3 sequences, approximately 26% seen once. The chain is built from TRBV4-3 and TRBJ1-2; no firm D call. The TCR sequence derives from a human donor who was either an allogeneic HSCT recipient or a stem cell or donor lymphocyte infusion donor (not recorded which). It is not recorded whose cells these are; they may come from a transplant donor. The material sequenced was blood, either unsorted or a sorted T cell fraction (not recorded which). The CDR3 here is CASSQGEGDYGYTF. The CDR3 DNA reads TGCGCCAGCAGCCAAGGGGAGGGTGACTATGGCTACACCTTC.